Below, 30 T cell receptor beta chains from the same sample are listed, as sequenced in a study of blood T cells in healthy people across ages. Alongside a J-beta primer mix, a sample-barcoded 5' primer served in a second PCR lasting roughly 7 to 11 cycles. In TCRdb, the 5' RACE reads were re-called with MiXCR into one record per CDR3 protein. The table shows 700,000 to 950,000 distinct CDR3 sequences, with roughly two fifths occurring only once. The specimen was blood. These receptors all come from a woman aged 60 to 75 in good health.

This clonotype has a count of ten or more. The germline gene is not matched at one end of the junction; a read error may be the cause. The chain couples TRBV7-2 to TRBJ2-7; D gene unclear. The CDR3 has 12 amino acids. Germline V CDR1 and CDR2: SGHTA, FQGNSA. The CDR3 DNA is TGTGCCAGCAGTTTAGTTGGCTACGAGCAGTACTTC. Protein: CASSLVGYEQYF.

This clonotype was recorded only once. J is TRBJ2-1 and V is TRBV20-1; 7 bases map to TRBD1. Germline CDR1 reads DFQATT; CDR2 reads SNEGSKA (reference sequence). CDR3 size: 14 residues. With 3 bases clipped from V and 2 bases from J, the junction kept 4 bases outside the gene matches. The DNA for the CDR3 is TGCAGTGCTAGCAGACAGGGACCCTACAATGAGCAGTTCTTC. Translated: CSASRQGPYNEQFF.

This chain joins TRBV13 and TRBJ1-1, with D maybe TRBD1 (5 bases). Germline CDR1 PRHDT, CDR2 FYEKMQ (reference sequence). The CDR3 length is 19 residues. Trimming stripped 2 bases from V and 2 bases from J, with 24 bases between. CDR3 coding DNA: TGTGCCAGCAGCTTAAGGGTCAGGTCCAGGGTGAGGGCTAACACTGAAGCTTTCTTT. It encodes CASSLRVRSRVRANTEAFF.

The chain employs TRBV6-6 and TRBJ1-6; D gene uncertain. Germline V gene sequence: CDR1 MNHNY, CDR2 SVGAGI (reference sequence). The V and J ends lost 6 bases and 5 bases respectively, with 14 bases between them. The CDR3 is made up of 15 amino acids. CDR3 bases: TGTGCCAGCAGGGAGATTAACAAGAATAATTCACCCCTCCACTTT. As protein: CASREINKNNSPLHF.

The V gene is TRBV19, the J gene TRBJ2-3; D is unclear. The CDR3 extends over 12 amino acids. Germline values: CDR1 LNHDA, CDR2 SQIVND (reference sequence). Trimming shortened V by 1 base and J by 4 bases, and 3 bases separated the two germline ends. The CDR3 bases are TGTGCCAGTAGTATAGCGGCAGATACGCAGTATTTT. Its translation is CASSIAADTQYF.

The chain recombines TRBV7-3 with TRBJ2-5, with TRBD1 matching over 7 bases. Near its end, the DNA agrees better with TRBJ2-7, so the J call may be wrong. Germline V gene sequence: CDR1 SGHTA, CDR2 FQGTGA. The CDR3 loop spans 14 amino acids. CDR3 amino acids: CASSLDRVGSEQYF. The DNA for the CDR3 is TGTGCCAGCAGCTTAGACAGGGTAGGCTCCGAGCAGTACTTC.

In its sample, this clonotype was seen many times. This chain's CDR3 is CASTRRTGGLYEQYF. The CDR3 DNA follows: TGTGCCAGCACTAGGAGGACAGGGGGCTTGTACGAGCAGTACTTC. V is TRBV27 and J is TRBJ2-7; 11 positions agree with TRBD1. The CDR3 covers 15 residues. Germline V gene lookup returns CDR1 MNHEY and CDR2 SMNVEV (reference sequence). J lost 4 bases, V lost 7 bases, and 9 bases had no gene match.

Regarding this clonotype: This clone may be a read error of a much larger clone one base away. This rearrangement joins TRBV4-2 to TRBJ2-3, with 7 bases aligning to TRBD2. CDR1 is LGHNA, CDR2 YNFKEQ, per germline. V lost 4 bases and J lost 5; bases outside the gene matches: 9. The CDR3 extends over 15 amino acids. The CDR3 bases are TGTGCCAGCAGCCCAGCGGGATCGGGAGTAGATACGCAGTATTTT. Translating gives CASSPAGSGVDTQYF.

The chain couples TRBV20-1 to TRBJ2-1; 7 bases are a match to TRBD1. The CDR3 totals 14 residues. Germline V gives CDR1 DFQATT, CDR2 SNEGSKA (reference sequence). The CDR3 is CRRDSMKGENEQFF. CDR3 DNA: TGCAGGAGGGACAGTATGAAGGGAGAGAATGAGCAGTTCTTC.

This clonotype has more than one count but fewer than ten. The CDR3 loop reads CSVEDSGVRDGYTF. The CDR3 DNA is TGCAGCGTTGAAGACTCAGGGGTAAGGGATGGCTACACCTTC. V gene TRBV29-1 combines with J gene TRBJ1-2, with D possibly TRBD1 on 6 matching bases. This CDR3 region has 14 residues. V shed 0 bases and J shed 6 bases, with 14 bases lying between them. In germline, CDR1 is SQVTM, CDR2 ANQGSEA. The full variable domain, rest sourced from reference TRBV29-1 and TRBJ1-2, is SAVISQKPSRDICQRGTSLTIQCQVDSQVTMMFWYRQQPGQSLTLIATANQGSEATYESGFVIDKFPISRPNLTFSTLTVSNMSPEDSSIYLCSVEDSGVRDGYTFGSGTRLTVV.

This clonotype was observed once. This chain connects TRBV7-2 to TRBJ1-2, with D perhaps matching TRBD1 (6 bases). The CDR3 covers 17 residues. Trimming pared 4 bases from V and 1 base from J, leaving 19 bases between. Germline values: CDR1 SGHTA, CDR2 FQGNSA. DNA for the CDR3: TGTGCCAGCAGCTCCTCACCCGAAACAGGGCGTAACTATGGCTACACCTTC. Protein product: CASSSSPETGRNYGYTF.

On this clonotype: A much bigger clone sits one base away, suggesting this may be a read error. This chain links TRBV3-1 with TRBJ2-5, with TRBD2 identical over 9 bases. Germline V gene sequence: CDR1 LGHDT, CDR2 YNNKEL (reference sequence). J gave up 11 bases and V 1 base, and 11 bases lay outside the gene matches. The CDR3 has 15 amino acids. The CDR3 DNA is TGTGCCAGCAGCCAAGCGATAGCGGGGGACAATGAGCAGTACTTC. Translation: CASSQAIAGDNEQYF.

This clonotype was detected a few times. The V and J genes are TRBV10-3 and TRBJ2-1; 11 nucleotides agree with TRBD2. CDR3 length: 15 residues. CDR1 is ENHRY, CDR2 SYGVKD, per germline. After removal of 4 bases from V and 8 bases from J, the junction contained 7 bases not matched to a gene. CDR3 protein: CAISVSSGGPHEQFF. In nucleotides, the CDR3 is TGTGCCATCAGTGTGTCTAGCGGGGGGCCCCATGAGCAGTTCTTC.

This clonotype turned up a few times. The chain recombines TRBV13 with TRBJ1-5, with 8 bases that match TRBD1. Trimming removed 5 bases from V and 1 base from J; junction bases left unmatched: 4. CDR1 and CDR2 (germline): PRHDT, FYEKMQ (reference sequence). This CDR3 region has 15 residues. CDR3 amino acids: CASSTRGLSNQPQHF. DNA of the CDR3: TGTGCCAGCAGCACCAGGGGGCTAAGCAATCAGCCCCAGCATTTT. The complete variable domain, with remaining parts taken from reference TRBV13 and TRBJ1-5, reads AAGVIQSPRHLIKEKRETATLKCYPIPRHDTVYWYQQGPGQDPQFLISFYEKMQSDKGSIPDRFSAQQFSDYHSELNMSSLELGDSALYFCASSTRGLSNQPQHFGDGTRLSIL.

The V and J genes are TRBV6-1 and TRBJ1-1; no reliable D call. CDR1 and CDR2 from the germline V gene are MNHNS and SASEGT. V was clipped by 4 bases and J by 1 base, with 10 bases between them. The CDR3 length is 14 residues. In nucleotides, the CDR3 is TGTGCCAGCAGTGCCGGCAATAGGAACACTGAAGCTTTCTTT. The encoded protein is CASSAGNRNTEAFF.

The chain couples TRBV7-9 to TRBJ1-2, with D maybe TRBD1 (5 bases). The V gene's germline CDR1 is SEHNR and CDR2 FQNEAQ (reference sequence). CDR3 size: 15 residues. V was cut by 2 bases and J by 1 base, with 11 bases left in between. The CDR3 coding sequence is TGTGCCAGCAGCTTACAGGGCACGGGTAACTATGGCTACACCTTC. This gives the protein CASSLQGTGNYGYTF.

V usage is TRBV4-3 and J usage is TRBJ2-1; D gene ambiguous. V lost 0 bases, J lost 0 bases, and 6 bases lay in between. The CDR3 sequence is 15 residues long. CDR1 and CDR2 (germline): LGHNA, YSLEER. Here the CDR3 DNA reads TGCGCCAGCAGCCAAGAAACGGGCTCCTACAATGAGCAGTTCTTC. Protein product: CASSQETGSYNEQFF.

The V and J genes are TRBV2 and TRBJ2-3; D is unclear. The CDR3 extends over 12 amino acids. Germline assignment: CDR1 SNHLY and CDR2 FYNNEI. The germline V and J ends were trimmed by 0 bases and 4 bases, with 2 bases remaining between them. In nucleotides, the CDR3 is TGTGCCAGCAGTGAAGCTGCAGATACGCAGTATTTT. This translates into CASSEAADTQYF.

This clonotype has just a few counts. This rearrangement joins TRBV7-2 to TRBJ2-1; 7 bases fit TRBD2. This CDR3 region has 18 residues. The V gene's germline CDR1 is SGHTA and CDR2 FQGNSA. With V trimmed by 1 base and J by 6 bases, 15 bases remained unmatched. CDR3 sequence: CASSLVGGGRSAPNEQFF. CDR3 DNA: TGTGCCAGCAGCTTAGTTGGGGGGGGACGATCCGCCCCCAATGAGCAGTTCTTC.

The genes are TRBV11-2 and TRBJ1-1; 9 bases are a match to TRBD1. The CDR3 totals 16 residues. The V and J ends lost 3 bases and 5 bases, in that order; junction bases with no gene match: 10. CDR1 is SGHAT and CDR2 is FQNNGV in the germline V gene. In nucleotides, the CDR3 is TGTGCCAGCAGCTTGGACAGGGGAGGGCTAAAAACTGAAGCTTTCTTT. It translates to CASSLDRGGLKTEAFF. The entire variable domain, with the rest obtained from reference TRBV11-2 and TRBJ1-1, is as follows: EAGVAQSPRYKIIEKRQSVAFWCNPISGHATLYWYQQILGQGPKLLIQFQNNGVVDDSQLPKDRFSAERLKGVDSTLKIQPAKLEDSAVYLCASSLDRGGLKTEAFFGQGTRLTVV.

This chain links TRBV28 with TRBJ1-2; tentatively, D is TRBD1 (5 bases). Germline CDR1 reads MDHEN; CDR2 reads SYDVKM. V gave up 3 bases and J gave up 7 bases, with 9 bases separating them. The CDR3 runs 12 residues. The CDR3 coding sequence is TGTGCCAGCAGTTTTTCGGGGGTTGGCTACACCTTC. Its translation: CASSFSGVGYTF.

The V and J genes are TRBV2 and TRBJ2-1; D might be TRBD1 or TRBD2, each matching 6 bases. The V gene's germline CDR1 is SNHLY and CDR2 FYNNEI. This CDR3 has 13 amino acids. Trimming pared 4 bases from V and 9 bases from J, leaving 13 bases between. CDR3 loop: CASSVGGGSEQFF. The CDR3 nucleotides read TGTGCCAGCAGTGTTGGAGGGGGTAGTGAGCAGTTCTTC.

This clonotype was recorded many times. The chain uses TRBV20-1 and TRBJ2-1; no clear D gene. With 4 bases removed from V and 7 bases from J, the gap between germline ends came to 14 bases. The germline V gene has CDR1 DFQATT and CDR2 SNEGSKA (reference sequence). The CDR3 is 13 residues long. The CDR3 protein is CSAKIGHGNEQFF. In DNA form, the CDR3 reads TGCAGTGCTAAGATAGGGCATGGGAATGAGCAGTTCTTC.

Many counts were recorded for this clonotype. The J gene is TRBJ2-3, the V gene TRBV7-3; D not resolved. V was clipped by 4 bases and J by 7 bases, with 15 bases between them. The CDR3 has 14 amino acids. The V gene's germline CDR1 is SGHTA and CDR2 FQGTGA. CDR3 residues: CASSSGLDPNTQYF. Written as DNA, the CDR3 is TGTGCCAGCAGCTCCGGCCTGGACCCTAATACGCAGTATTTT.

This clonotype was seen repeatedly, ten times or more. Written as DNA, the CDR3 is TGCGCCAGCAGCCGGGGGACAGGGGGCGAGCAGCCCCAGCATTTT. Encoded protein: CASSRGTGGEQPQHF. The chain employs TRBV4-3 and TRBJ1-5; 12 bases fit TRBD1. CDR1 and CDR2 (germline): LGHNA, YSLEER. V was clipped by 4 bases and J by 7 bases; unmatched bases: 5. The CDR3 sequence is 15 residues long.

The chain couples TRBV20-1 to TRBJ2-3; tentatively, D is TRBD1 (5 bases). V lost 5 bases and J 2 bases, leaving 11 bases between the germline ends. Germline values: CDR1 DFQATT, CDR2 SNEGSKA (reference sequence). The CDR3 has 13 amino acids. Written as DNA, the CDR3 is TGCAGTGCTCACGACAGAAACACAGATACGCAGTATTTT. Its translation is CSAHDRNTDTQYF.

This chain's CDR3 is CSARDGGLAGGPEYF. As DNA, the CDR3 is TGCAGTGCTAGAGACGGAGGACTAGCGGGGGGGCCAGAGTATTTT. V gene TRBV20-1 combines with J gene TRBJ2-3; TRBD2 matches 15 bases. The CDR3 consists of 15 residues. CDR1 is DFQATT and CDR2 is SNEGSKA in the germline V gene (reference sequence). Trimming took 0 bases from V and 13 from J; bases not matched to a gene: 8.

This clonotype was detected a few times. V usage is TRBV6-2 or TRBV6-3 and J usage is TRBJ2-1; 10 bases fit TRBD2. The ends lost 8 bases at V and 5 bases at J; junction bases unmatched: 9. The CDR3 length is 15 residues. In germline, CDR1 is MNHEY, CDR2 SVGEGT. CDR3 amino acids: CASRPLAGRHNEQFF. DNA of the CDR3: TGTGCCAGCCGCCCACTAGCGGGAAGACACAATGAGCAGTTCTTC.

The rearrangement links TRBV19 to TRBJ2-1, with D possibly matching TRBD1 (6 bases). Trimming stripped 2 bases from V and 10 bases from J, with 15 bases between. In germline, CDR1 is LNHDA, CDR2 SQIVND (reference sequence). There are 14 residues in the CDR3. The CDR3 loop is CASSIQGSLWEQFF. DNA for the CDR3: TGTGCCAGTAGTATACAGGGGTCGTTGTGGGAGCAGTTCTTC.

This chain joins TRBV12-3 or TRBV12-4 and TRBJ1-2; the D gene is possibly TRBD1 (5 bases). CDR3 length equals 14 residues. Between the trimmed V and J ends, which lost 4 bases and 4 bases, there was a span of 13 bases. CDR3 residues: CASSWGRQSYGYTF. CDR3 DNA sequence: TGTGCCAGCAGTTGGGGGAGACAGAGCTATGGCTACACCTTC.